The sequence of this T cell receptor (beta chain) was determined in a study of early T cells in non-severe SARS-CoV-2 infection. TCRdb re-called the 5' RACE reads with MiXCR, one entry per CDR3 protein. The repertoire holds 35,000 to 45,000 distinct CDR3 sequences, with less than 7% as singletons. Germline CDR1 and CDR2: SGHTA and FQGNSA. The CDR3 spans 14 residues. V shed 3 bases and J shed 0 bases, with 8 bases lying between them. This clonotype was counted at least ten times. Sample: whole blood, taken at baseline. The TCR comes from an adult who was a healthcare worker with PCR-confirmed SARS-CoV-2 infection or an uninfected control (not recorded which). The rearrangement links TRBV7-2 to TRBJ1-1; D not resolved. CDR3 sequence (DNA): TGTGCCAGCAGCTTTGAGTTCATGAACACTGAAGCTTTCTTT. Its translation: CASSFEFMNTEAFF.